The 20 T cell receptor beta chains reported below all come from one sample, sequenced in a study of T-cell reconstitution after alpha-beta-depleted transplantation in children. Unique molecular identifiers were incorporated during preparation of the TCRbeta library. TCRdb recomputed calls from the PCR reads with MiXCR, one row per CDR3 protein. The table includes roughly 350,000 distinct CDR3 sequences, about 9.3% detected once. This specimen was PBMCs from the stem cell graft donor, taken from the stem cell graft. The receptors originated from a human donor who donated a stem cell graft to a child with acute lymphoblastic leukemia.

This clonotype was recorded many times. J is TRBJ2-1 and V is TRBV11-2; D ambiguous. The V end was cut by 1 base, the J end by 8 bases, with 12 bases between. The germline V gene encodes CDR1 SGHAT and CDR2 FQNNGV. The CDR3 contains 14 residues. DNA of the CDR3: TGTGCCAGCAGCTTAGTGTCAGGTTTCTATGAGCAGTTCTTC. Its translation is CASSLVSGFYEQFF. Looking up the rest from reference TRBV11-2 and TRBJ2-1 gives the full variable domain: EAGVAQSPRYKIIEKRQSVAFWCNPISGHATLYWYQQILGQGPKLLIQFQNNGVVDDSQLPKDRFSAERLKGVDSTLKIQPAKLEDSAVYLCASSLVSGFYEQFFGPGTRLTVL.

This clonotype was observed a few times. The chain uses TRBV11-1 and TRBJ2-1; D possibly uses TRBD1 or TRBD2 (5 bases each). Trimming took off 7 bases at V and 0 bases at J, with 22 bases between the two ends. The CDR3 consists of 18 residues. CDR1 and CDR2 (germline): SGHAT, FQDESV (reference sequence). The CDR3 DNA reads TGTGCCAGCATCCCGACCCGCCGGGACCCGAGCTCCTACAATGAGCAGTTCTTC. This codes for CASIPTRRDPSSYNEQFF.

Ten or more counts support this clonotype. The CDR3 region has the DNA TGTGCCAGCAGTTCCCCGCGGTGGTGGGCGGGAGACTACAATGAGCAGTTCTTC. Translated: CASSSPRWWAGDYNEQFF. The chain links TRBV27 to TRBJ2-1; TRBD2 aligns across 7 bases. V dropped 4 bases and J dropped 3; count of bases not matched to a gene: 15. Germline loops: CDR1 MNHEY, CDR2 SMNVEV (reference sequence). The CDR3 contains 18 residues.

This clonotype was seen a few times. CDR3 bases: TGTGCCAGCAGTTGGGACAACAACTATGGCTACACCTTC. Translating it yields CASSWDNNYGYTF. The rearrangement uses TRBV12-3 or TRBV12-4 and TRBJ1-2, with TRBD1 as a possible D gene (6 bases). CDR3 length: 13 amino acids. V lost 4 bases and J lost 2, with 8 bases in between.

V usage is TRBV4-3 and J usage is TRBJ1-1; TRBD1 matches at 7 bases. CDR1 is LGHNA, CDR2 YSLEER, per germline. The V segment lost 0 bases and the J segment 0 bases; nucleotides outside the gene matches: 4. This CDR3 is built from 16 residues. This CDR3 is CASSQDRDSLNTEAFF. The DNA of the CDR3 is TGCGCCAGCAGCCAAGATAGGGACAGCTTGAACACTGAAGCTTTCTTT.

CDR3 residues: CASSYSGSSGGYTF. The CDR3 DNA reads as TGTGCCAGCAGTTACTCAGGTTCCTCCGGTGGCTACACCTTC. The chain links TRBV6-5 to TRBJ1-2; no clear D gene. Germline loops: CDR1 MNHEY, CDR2 SVGAGI. The CDR3 runs to 14 residues. V was clipped by 0 bases and J by 7 bases, with 12 bases between them.

This chain connects TRBV7-3 to TRBJ1-2; D ambiguous. The germline gives CDR1 SGHTA, CDR2 FQGTGA. The CDR3 sequence is 14 residues long. V was cut by 0 bases and J by 6 bases, with 11 bases left in between. CDR3 loop: CASSLTLGAHGYTF. The CDR3 DNA reads TGTGCCAGCAGCTTAACGCTGGGAGCACATGGCTACACCTTC.

The genes are TRBV18 and TRBJ2-2; tentative D call: TRBD1 (5 bases). Germline CDR1 and CDR2: KGHSH and LQKENI. The CDR3 is 16 residues long. Trimming cost V 1 base and J 1 base, with 10 bases left between them. CDR3: CASSPQAGQNTGELFF. The DNA of the CDR3 is TGTGCCAGCTCACCACAAGCCGGACAGAACACCGGGGAGCTGTTTTTT. Full variable domain (remainder filled in from reference TRBV18 and TRBJ2-2): NAGVMQNPRHLVRRRGQEARLRCSPMKGHSHVYWYRQLPEEGLKFMVYLQKENIIDESGMPKERFSAEFPKEGPSILRIQQVVRGDSAAYFCASSPQAGQNTGELFFGEGSRLTVL.

The chain carries TRBV28 and TRBJ2-7; 8 nucleotides align to TRBD1. The CDR3 has 14 residues. V lost 5 bases, J lost 6 bases, and 9 bases stayed unmatched. Germline loops: CDR1 MDHEN, CDR2 SYDVKM. The CDR3 spells CASSPPSDRGEQYF. The CDR3 DNA reads as TGTGCCAGCAGTCCTCCGTCAGACAGGGGCGAGCAGTACTTC.

This clonotype was seen a handful of times. This chain joins TRBV29-1 and TRBJ1-1; TRBD1 agrees at 7 bases. This CDR3 region has 14 residues. Germline CDR1 reads SQVTM; CDR2 reads ANQGSEA. With 6 bases clipped from V and 7 bases from J, the junction kept 14 bases outside the gene matches. CDR3 DNA: TGCAGCGTCGGTCGACAGGGCCTATTCCATGAAGCTTTCTTT. It codes for CSVGRQGLFHEAFF.

V usage is TRBV7-2 and J usage is TRBJ2-7, with unresolved D. Germline CDR1 and CDR2: SGHTA and FQGNSA. Trimming pared 7 bases from V and 4 bases from J, leaving 14 bases between. The CDR3 covers 13 residues. CDR3 bases: TGTGCCAGCACCAAGGGCAGCGTGTACGAGCAGTACTTC. Translated, it gives CASTKGSVYEQYF.

The rearrangement joins TRBV7-9 to TRBJ2-2, with 9 nucleotides matching TRBD1. This CDR3 comprises 16 residues. Looked up from germline, CDR1 is SEHNR and CDR2 is FQNEAQ (reference sequence). The V and J ends lost 5 bases and 2 bases, in that order; junction bases with no gene match: 6. The CDR3 DNA reads as TGTGCCAGCAGCCCACCGGACAGGGGAAACACCGGGGAGCTGTTTTTT. This gives the protein CASSPPDRGNTGELFF.

There are a few counts of this clonotype. The rearrangement uses TRBV29-1 and TRBJ2-4; D gene ambiguous. Germline V lookup: CDR1 SQVTM, CDR2 ANQGSEA. V gave up 2 bases and J gave up 0 bases, with 5 bases separating them. This CDR3 is 13 amino acids long. CDR3 loop: CSVEHLAKNIQYF. The CDR3 region has the DNA TGCAGCGTTGAACACCTAGCCAAAAACATTCAGTACTTC. The full variable domain, completed using reference TRBV29-1 and TRBJ2-4, is SAVISQKPSRDICQRGTSLTIQCQVDSQVTMMFWYRQQPGQSLTLIATANQGSEATYESGFVIDKFPISRPNLTFSTLTVSNMSPEDSSIYLCSVEHLAKNIQYFGAGTRLSVL.

This clonotype was picked up many times. The chain links TRBV7-2 to TRBJ2-1; D unresolved. CDR1 and CDR2 (germline): SGHTA, FQGNSA. This CDR3 has 15 amino acids. V was shortened by 5 bases and J by 3 bases, with 14 bases between the two germline ends. The CDR3 bases are TGTGCCAGCAGCCCCGAAGGCGGCTACTACAATGAGCAGTTCTTC. Translating it yields CASSPEGGYYNEQFF. Full variable domain (remainder filled in from reference TRBV7-2 and TRBJ2-1): GAGVSQSPSNKVTEKGKDVELRCDPISGHTALYWYRQSLGQGLEFLIYFQGNSAPDKSGLPSDRFSAERTGGSVSTLTIQRTQQEDSAVYLCASSPEGGYYNEQFFGPGTRLTVL.

This chain uses TRBV6-2 or TRBV6-3 with TRBJ2-1; D might be TRBD1 (6 bases). CDR1 and CDR2 (germline): MNHEY, SVGEGT. The CDR3 is 16 residues long. Trimming stripped 5 bases from V and 0 bases from J, with 14 bases between. Here the CDR3 reads CASSTPRGFSYNEQFF. CDR3 nucleotide sequence: TGTGCCAGCAGTACCCCAAGGGGGTTCTCCTACAATGAGCAGTTCTTC.

J is TRBJ2-1 and V is TRBV5-1, with D uncertain. Trimming removed 4 bases at V and 10 bases at J, with 12 bases between. Germline CDR1 SGHRS, CDR2 YFSETQ. CDR3 length equals 12 residues. CDR3 region: CASSPEPAEQFF. The CDR3 DNA is TGCGCCAGCAGCCCCGAGCCCGCAGAGCAGTTCTTC.

The chain recombines TRBV18 with TRBJ1-1; no clear D. The germline V and J ends were trimmed by 6 bases and 6 bases, with 14 bases remaining between them. This CDR3 has 13 residues. Germline V gene lookup returns CDR1 KGHSH and CDR2 LQKENI. DNA of the CDR3: TGTGCCAGCTCCACGGACCAGAGCGCTGAAGCTTTCTTT. Translation gives CASSTDQSAEAFF. Drawing the rest from reference TRBV18 and TRBJ1-1, the complete variable domain is NAGVMQNPRHLVRRRGQEARLRCSPMKGHSHVYWYRQLPEEGLKFMVYLQKENIIDESGMPKERFSAEFPKEGPSILRIQQVVRGDSAAYFCASSTDQSAEAFFGQGTRLTVV.

This clonotype was observed a handful of times. The chain recombines TRBV14 with TRBJ2-1; 10 nucleotides agree with TRBD2. CDR3 length: 19 amino acids. V was pared by 1 base and J by 7 bases, with 16 bases of the junction left unmatched. The germline V gene encodes CDR1 SGHDN and CDR2 FVKESK. This CDR3 is CASSQAPGVSLAGVNEQFF. In DNA, the CDR3 is TGTGCCAGCAGCCAAGCGCCGGGGGTCTCTCTAGCGGGGGTGAATGAGCAGTTCTTC. The whole variable domain, remainder taken from reference TRBV14 and TRBJ2-1, is EAGVTQFPSHSVIEKGQTVTLRCDPISGHDNLYWYRRVMGKEIKFLLHFVKESKQDESGMPNNRFLAERTGGTYSTLKVQPAELEDSGVYFCASSQAPGVSLAGVNEQFFGPGTRLTVL.

In this sample, this clonotype turned up many times. The V and J genes are TRBV4-2 and TRBJ1-1; a weak D match, TRBD1 (6 bases). The CDR3 contains 13 residues. V lost 0 bases to trimming and J lost 12 bases, with 14 bases between them. Germline CDR1 LGHNA, CDR2 YNFKEQ. In nucleotides, the CDR3 is TGTGCCAGCAGCCAAGATGGGCCCAGGGGTTCTTTCTTT. It yields the protein CASSQDGPRGSFF.

This clonotype occurred a few times. The rearrangement joins TRBV7-6 to TRBJ2-2; D is ambiguous. Trimming took 6 bases from V and 4 from J, leaving 18 bases between them. Germline loops: CDR1 SGHVS, CDR2 FNYEAQ. This CDR3 is built from 16 residues. This chain's CDR3 is CASSSLDRIGTGELFF. CDR3 nucleotides: TGTGCCAGCAGTTCCCTGGACCGAATAGGCACCGGGGAGCTGTTTTTT.